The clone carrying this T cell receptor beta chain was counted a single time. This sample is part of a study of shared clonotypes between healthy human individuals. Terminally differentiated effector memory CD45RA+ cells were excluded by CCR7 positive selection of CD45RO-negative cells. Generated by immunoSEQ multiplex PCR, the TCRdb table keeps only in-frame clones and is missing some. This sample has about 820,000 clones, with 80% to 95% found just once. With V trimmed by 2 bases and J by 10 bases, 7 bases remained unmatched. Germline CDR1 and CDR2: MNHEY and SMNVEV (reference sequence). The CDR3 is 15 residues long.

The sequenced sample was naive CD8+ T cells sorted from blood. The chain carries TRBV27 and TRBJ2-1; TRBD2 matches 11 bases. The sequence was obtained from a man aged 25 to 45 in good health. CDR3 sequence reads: CASSLTPSGRNEQFF. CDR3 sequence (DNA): TGTGCCAGCAGTTTAACGCCTAGCGGGAGGAACGAGCAGTTCTTC.